These T cell receptor beta chains were read from a single sample in a study of cytomegalovirus exposure and HLA in healthy donors. The data were produced by immunoSEQ multiplex PCR, yet TCRdb's version contains in-frame clones alone and is incomplete. This repertoire includes 45,000 to 60,000 clones. The source material was PBMCs. The receptors derive from a woman aged 40-49 years in good health and CMV-seronegative. The CDR3 runs from the conserved cysteine through the conserved F or W. D genes are given only for firm matches.

>TRBV11-3|15|TRBD1|TRBJ2-1
TGTGCCAGCAGCCGAGGACAGGGGATGAGGAATGAGCAGTTCTTC
CASSRGQGMRNEQFF
>TRBV2|13|TRBD1|TRBJ1-2
TGTGCCAGCAGTTTGACAGGGAACTATGGCTACACCTTC
CASSLTGNYGYTF
>TRBV28|15|-|TRBJ2-7
TGTGCCAGCAGTTTGTTACAGGGTACCTCCTACGAGCAGTACTTC
CASSLLQGTSYEQYF
>TRBV5-1|13|-|TRBJ1-5
TGCGCCAGCATCCTTGACGGGAATCAGCCCCAGCATTTT
CASILDGNQPQHF
>TRBV5-6|17|TRBD1|TRBJ1-5
TGTGCCAGCAGCTCCGGGACAGGATATTTCGGCAATCAGCCCCAGCATTTT
CASSSGTGYFGNQPQHF
>TRBV7-9|13|-|TRBJ1-2
TGTGCCAGCAGTCAGGACGGAGGGGATGGCTACACCTTC
CASSQDGGDGYTF
>TRBV7-9|15|-|TRBJ2-2
TGTGCCAGCAGGATTCCGGGGGCGAACACCGGGGAGCTGTTTTTT
CASRIPGANTGELFF
>TRBV14|17|-|TRBJ2-2
TGTGCCAGCAGCCATTTCCTGACAACTGCGAACACCGGGGAGCTGTTTTTT
CASSHFLTTANTGELFF
>TRBV28|15|-|TRBJ2-4
TGTGCCAGCAGTTTGCCCGGAGGCAGCAAAAACATTCAGTACTTC
CASSLPGGSKNIQYF
>TRBV2|17|TRBD2|TRBJ2-3
TGTGCCAGCAAGGAACTAGCGGGGGCTCCTAGCACAGATACGCAGTATTTT
CASKELAGAPSTDTQYF
>TRBV28|13|-|TRBJ1-2
TGTGCCAGCAGAACAGGCGTTCCCTATGGCTACACCTTC
CASRTGVPYGYTF
>TRBV6-5|16|-|TRBJ2-7
TGTGCCAGCAGTTACTCGGGGACACATCGCTCCTACGAGCAGTACTTC
CASSYSGTHRSYEQYF
>TRBV5-1|13|-|TRBJ2-5
TGCGCCAGCAGCTTTAGTACCGAAGAGACCCAGTACTTC
CASSFSTEETQYF
>TRBV4-3|16|TRBD1|TRBJ1-6
TGCGCCAGCAGCCAAGAACCCGGGACAGGGGGATCACCCCTCCACTTT
CASSQEPGTGGSPLHF
>TRBV7-9|18|TRBD1|TRBJ1-2
TGTGCCAGCAGTACCCGGGACAGGGGGCATGAAGCTAACTATGGCTACACCTTC
CASSTRDRGHEANYGYTF
>TRBV7-4|15|TRBD1|TRBJ1-3
TGTGCCAGCAGCTTACCGGGACAGGGGAGTAACACCATATATTTT
CASSLPGQGSNTIYF
>TRBV5-1|15|-|TRBJ1-2
TGCGCCAGCAGCTTAAGGGATTGGAGGGACTATGGCTACACCTTC
CASSLRDWRDYGYTF
>TRBV7-9|14|TRBD1|TRBJ2-1
TGTGCCAGCAGCTGGGGGACAGGGCCCAATGAGCAGTTCTTC
CASSWGTGPNEQFF
>TRBV13|14|TRBD1|TRBJ1-2
TGTGCCAGCAGCCCGGGACAGGAGACAGATGGCTACACCTTC
CASSPGQETDGYTF
>TRBV5-1|16|TRBD1|TRBJ2-7
TGCGCCAGCAGCCCACTCCGGGACAGGGCTGTCTACGAGCAGTACTTC
CASSPLRDRAVYEQYF
>TRBV6-5|16|TRBD2|TRBJ2-5
TGTGCCAGCAGTTACTACGGACTAGCAGCACAAGAGACCCAGTACTTC
CASSYYGLAAQETQYF
>TRBV28|14|TRBD2|TRBJ2-7
TGTGCCAGCAGCGCAGCGGGAGGTGCGTACGAGCAGTACTTC
CASSAAGGAYEQYF
>TRBV19|15|TRBD1|TRBJ1-1
TGTGCCAGTAGCGTAGGGGGGACAGGGGGGACTGAAGCTTTCTTT
CASSVGGTGGTEAFF
>TRBV28|17|TRBD2|TRBJ2-7
TGTGCCAGCAACGGGGGACTAGCGGGAGAGAGCTCCTACGAGCAGTACTTC
CASNGGLAGESSYEQYF
>TRBV27|16|-|TRBJ1-6
TGTGCCAGCAGGTCCCTCGGGGGGCCCTATAATTCACCCCTCCACTTT
CASRSLGGPYNSPLHF
>TRBV4-3|16|-|TRBJ2-3
TGCGCCAGCAGCCAAGACAGGCTAGCGAGCACAGATACGCAGTATTTT
CASSQDRLASTDTQYF
>TRBV6-1|14|TRBD1|TRBJ2-7
TGTGCCAGCAGTTCAGAGGGGGCGTCTTACGAGCAGTACTTC
CASSSEGASYEQYF
>TRBV7-6|16|-|TRBJ2-3
TGTGCCAGCAGCTTAGACTCACCAAAGTACACAGATACGCAGTATTTT
CASSLDSPKYTDTQYF
>TRBV5-8|17|TRBD1|TRBJ1-6
TGTGCCAGCAGCTTGGTAACAGGGGGCCAATATAATTCACCCCTCCACTTT
CASSLVTGGQYNSPLHF
>TRBV6-5|15|-|TRBJ2-7
TGTGCCAGCAGTTACGGACAGTCGAACTCCTACGAGCAGTACTTC
CASSYGQSNSYEQYF
>TRBV5-1|11|-|TRBJ1-2
TGCGCCAGCACCCAGGGTGGTGGCTACACCTTC
CASTQGGGYTF
>TRBV19|14|TRBD1|TRBJ2-7
TGTGCCAGTCGAGGACAGGGGGATTCCTACGAGCAGTACTTC
CASRGQGDSYEQYF
>TRBV19|14|TRBD1|TRBJ1-3
TGTGCCAGTAGTACTGGACAGGGGCGAAACACCATATATTTT
CASSTGQGRNTIYF
>TRBV19|16|TRBD1|TRBJ2-5
TGTGCCAGTAGAAATTCGAGGACAGGGGGCACGGAGACCCAGTACTTC
CASRNSRTGGTETQYF
>TRBV11-1|16|TRBD1|TRBJ2-5
TGTGCCAGCAGCTCCCGGGACAGGGAAGTTAGGGAGACCCAGTACTTC
CASSSRDREVRETQYF